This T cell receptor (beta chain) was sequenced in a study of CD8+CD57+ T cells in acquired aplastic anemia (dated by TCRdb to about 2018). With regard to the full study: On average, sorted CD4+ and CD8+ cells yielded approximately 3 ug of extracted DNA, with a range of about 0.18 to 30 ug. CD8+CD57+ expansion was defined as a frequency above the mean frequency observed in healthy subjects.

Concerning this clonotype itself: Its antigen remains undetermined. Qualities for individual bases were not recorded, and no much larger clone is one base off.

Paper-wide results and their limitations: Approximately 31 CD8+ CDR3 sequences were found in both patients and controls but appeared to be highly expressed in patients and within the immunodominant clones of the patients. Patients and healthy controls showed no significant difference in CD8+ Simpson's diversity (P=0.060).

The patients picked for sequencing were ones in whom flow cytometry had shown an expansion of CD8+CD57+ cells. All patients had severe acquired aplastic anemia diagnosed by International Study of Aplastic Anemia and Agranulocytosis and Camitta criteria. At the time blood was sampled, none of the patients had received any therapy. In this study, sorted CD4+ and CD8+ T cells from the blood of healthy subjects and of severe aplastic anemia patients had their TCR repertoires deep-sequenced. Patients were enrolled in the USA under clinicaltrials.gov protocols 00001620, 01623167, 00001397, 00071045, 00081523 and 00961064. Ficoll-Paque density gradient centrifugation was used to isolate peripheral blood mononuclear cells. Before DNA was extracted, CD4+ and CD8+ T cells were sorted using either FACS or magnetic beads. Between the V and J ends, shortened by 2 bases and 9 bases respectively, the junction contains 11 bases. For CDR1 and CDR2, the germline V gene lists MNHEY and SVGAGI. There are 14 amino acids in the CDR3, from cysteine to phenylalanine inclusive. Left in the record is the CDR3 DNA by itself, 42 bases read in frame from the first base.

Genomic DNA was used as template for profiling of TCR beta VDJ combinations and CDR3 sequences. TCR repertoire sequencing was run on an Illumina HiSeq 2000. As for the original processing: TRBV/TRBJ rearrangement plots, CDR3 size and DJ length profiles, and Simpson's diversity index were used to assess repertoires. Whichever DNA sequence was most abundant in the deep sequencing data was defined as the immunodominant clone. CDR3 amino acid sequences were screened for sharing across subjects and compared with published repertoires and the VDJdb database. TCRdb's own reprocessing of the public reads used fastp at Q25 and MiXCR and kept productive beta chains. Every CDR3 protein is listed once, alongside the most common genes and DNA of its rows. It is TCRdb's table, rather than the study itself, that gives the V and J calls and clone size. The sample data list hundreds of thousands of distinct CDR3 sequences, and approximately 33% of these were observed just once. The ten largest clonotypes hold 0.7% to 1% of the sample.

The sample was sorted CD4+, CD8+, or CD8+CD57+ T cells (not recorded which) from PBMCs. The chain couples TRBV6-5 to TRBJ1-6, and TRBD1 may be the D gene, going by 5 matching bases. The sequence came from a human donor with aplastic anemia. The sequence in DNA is TGTGCCAGCAGTTACCCAGGGAACGGTTCACCCCTCCACTTT. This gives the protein CASSYPGNGSPLHF.